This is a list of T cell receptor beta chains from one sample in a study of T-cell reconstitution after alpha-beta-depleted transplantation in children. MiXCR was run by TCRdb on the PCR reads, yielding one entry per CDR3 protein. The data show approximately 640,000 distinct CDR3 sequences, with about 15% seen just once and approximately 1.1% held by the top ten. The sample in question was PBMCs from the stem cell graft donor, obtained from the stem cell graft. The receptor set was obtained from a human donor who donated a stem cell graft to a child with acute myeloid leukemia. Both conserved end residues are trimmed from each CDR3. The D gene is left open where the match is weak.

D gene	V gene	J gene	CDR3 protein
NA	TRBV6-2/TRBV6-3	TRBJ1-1	ASSASWNTEAF
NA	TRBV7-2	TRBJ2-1	ASSFSRGGANEQF
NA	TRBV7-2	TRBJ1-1	ASSPPGNRQREAF
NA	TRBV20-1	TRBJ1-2	SAFPQGPSGYT
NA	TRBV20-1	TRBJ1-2	SAGGYT
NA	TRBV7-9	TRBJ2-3	ASSPSAGQTDTQY
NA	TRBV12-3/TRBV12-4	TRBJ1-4	ASSQGRPTEKLF
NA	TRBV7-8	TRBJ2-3	ASRSDLDTQY
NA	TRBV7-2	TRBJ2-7	ASSLRGDSRTYEQY
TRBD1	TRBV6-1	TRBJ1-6	ASSPRTGSVGNSPLH
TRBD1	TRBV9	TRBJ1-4	ASSAGGEGKLF
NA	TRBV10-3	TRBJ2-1	AISDNSGAVWNEQF
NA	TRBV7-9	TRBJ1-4	ASSLGDGSNEKLF